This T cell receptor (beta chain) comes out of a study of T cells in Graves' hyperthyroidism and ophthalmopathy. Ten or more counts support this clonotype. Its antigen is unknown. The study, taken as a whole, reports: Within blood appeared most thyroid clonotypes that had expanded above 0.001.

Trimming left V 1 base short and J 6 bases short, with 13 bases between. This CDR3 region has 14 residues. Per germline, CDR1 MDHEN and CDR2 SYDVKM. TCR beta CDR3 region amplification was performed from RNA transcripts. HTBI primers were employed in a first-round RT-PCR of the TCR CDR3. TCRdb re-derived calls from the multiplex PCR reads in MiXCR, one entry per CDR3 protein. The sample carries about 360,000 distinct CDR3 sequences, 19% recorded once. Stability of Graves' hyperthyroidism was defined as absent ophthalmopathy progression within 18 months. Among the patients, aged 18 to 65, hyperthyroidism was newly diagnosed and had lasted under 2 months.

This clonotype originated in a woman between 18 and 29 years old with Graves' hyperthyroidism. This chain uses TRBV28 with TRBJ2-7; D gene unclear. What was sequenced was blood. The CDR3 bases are TGTGCCAGCAGTTTATACCGGAGCTTCGTCGAGCAGTACTTC. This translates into CASSLYRSFVEQYF.